Below, one TCR beta chain is given with its context. The antigen remains undetermined. The data were obtained in a study of T cell responses to AZD1222 COVID-19 vaccine. Study findings and constraints: Clonal diversity was possibly underestimated; the donors were predominantly white British and more often female.

Only in-frame clones appear in the TCRdb table, and some are missing; sequencing was by immunoSEQ multiplex PCR. The repertoire holds 95,000 to 150,000 clones, roughly 90% seen once, with roughly 3.9% in the top ten. The CDR3 is made up of 16 amino acids. CDR1 is LGHNA, CDR2 YNFKEQ, per germline. V was shortened by 0 bases and J by 8 bases, with 16 bases between the two germline ends. This clonotype originated in an adult in good health. The gene calls are TRBV4-2 and TRBJ1-4; D unclear. Here the sequenced sample was peripheral blood, taken on day 0 of AZD1222 vaccination. The CDR3 DNA sequence: TGTGCCAGCAGCCAAGACTACGGGGTGATACGCGAAAAACTGTTTTTT. Its translation: CASSQDYGVIREKLFF.